Below, one TCR beta chain is given with its context. The data derive from a study of monozygotic twins with inflammatory bowel disease. Using the 5' RACE reads, TCRdb records one entry per CDR3 protein without DNA. Recorded for this sample: more than 350,000 distinct CDR3 sequences. This CDR3 contains 18 residues. Germline values: CDR1 LNHDA, CDR2 SQIVND (reference sequence). The sequence came from a human donor with ulcerative colitis or Crohn's disease, or a healthy co-twin of an affected twin (not recorded which). The chain recombines TRBV19 with TRBJ1-5. The sequenced sample consisted of blood. This chain's CDR3 is CASSRNYDRAGPARPQHF.